This section outlines one T cell receptor beta chain sequence together with its context. Its target is unknown. The CDR3 sequence is 13 residues long. Germline CDR1 is MNHEY and CDR2 is SVGEGT. V shed 7 bases and J shed 7 bases, with 17 bases lying between them. This entry belongs to a study of T cell repertoires in cytomegalovirus infection. Study overall: HLA-C-restricted CMV epitopes, recently identified, and well-studied HLA-B-restricted ones were used by the study. It can be stated that public TCR beta signatures indicated CMV infection as well as a matching HLA type. Study results and caveats: Totalled public TCR beta family frequency picked out people who carried CMV plus the relevant HLA. CMV-specific TCR beta clonotypes restricted by HLA-C dominated the ex vivo response.

A single record per CDR3 protein comes from TCRdb applying MiXCR to the reads. Of some 900,000 distinct CDR3 sequences detected, roughly 33% appear once; the ten largest clones hold around 11%. The origin of this receptor is a human donor in good health (CMV status not recorded). Some clones in this sample may be carry-over from other donors' samples. Sequences were derived from cultured CD8+ T cells from PBMCs, sampled from culture after CMV antigen stimulation. The V gene is TRBV6-2 or TRBV6-3, the J gene TRBJ2-7; possible D gene TRBD2, 5 bases. In DNA, the CDR3 is TGTGCCAGCAAATTCGTCCTGACGGGGGAGCAGTACGTC. Encoded protein: CASKFVLTGEQYV.